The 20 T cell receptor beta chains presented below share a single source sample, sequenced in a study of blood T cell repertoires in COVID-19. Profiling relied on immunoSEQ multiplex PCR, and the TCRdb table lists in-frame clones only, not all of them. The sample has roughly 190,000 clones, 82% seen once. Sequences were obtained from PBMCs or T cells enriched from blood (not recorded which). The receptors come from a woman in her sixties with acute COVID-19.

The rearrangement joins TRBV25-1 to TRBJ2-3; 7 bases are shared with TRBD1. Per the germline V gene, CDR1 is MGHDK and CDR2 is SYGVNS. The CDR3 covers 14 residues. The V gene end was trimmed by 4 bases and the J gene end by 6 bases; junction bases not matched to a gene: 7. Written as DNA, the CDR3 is TGTGCCAGCAGTGGATACAGGGGCGCCGATACGCAGTATTTT. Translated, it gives CASSGYRGADTQYF.

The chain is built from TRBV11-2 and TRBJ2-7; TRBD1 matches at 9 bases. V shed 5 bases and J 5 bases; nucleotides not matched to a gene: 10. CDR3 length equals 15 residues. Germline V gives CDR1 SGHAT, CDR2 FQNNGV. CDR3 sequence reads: CASSATGGDYDEQYF. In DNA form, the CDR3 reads TGTGCCAGCAGCGCTACAGGGGGCGATTATGACGAGCAGTACTTC.

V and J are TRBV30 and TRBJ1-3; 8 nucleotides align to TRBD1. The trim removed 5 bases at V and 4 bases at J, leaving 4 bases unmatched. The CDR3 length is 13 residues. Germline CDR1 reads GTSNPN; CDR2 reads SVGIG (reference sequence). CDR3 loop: CAWDQGAGNTIYF. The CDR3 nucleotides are TGTGCCTGGGATCAGGGGGCAGGAAACACCATATATTTT.

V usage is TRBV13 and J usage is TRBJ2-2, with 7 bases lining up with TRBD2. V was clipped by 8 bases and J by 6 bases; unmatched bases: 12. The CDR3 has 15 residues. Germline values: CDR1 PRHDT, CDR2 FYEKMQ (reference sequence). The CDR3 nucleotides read TGTGCCAGCTGGAGAAGCGGGATTCCGCCCGGGGAGCTGTTTTTT. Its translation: CASWRSGIPPGELFF.

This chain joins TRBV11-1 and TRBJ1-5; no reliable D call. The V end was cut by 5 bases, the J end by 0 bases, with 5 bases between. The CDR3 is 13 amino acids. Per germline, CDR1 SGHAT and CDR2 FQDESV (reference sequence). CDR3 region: CASSHSSNQPQHF. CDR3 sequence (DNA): TGTGCCAGCAGCCATAGTAGCAATCAGCCCCAGCATTTT.

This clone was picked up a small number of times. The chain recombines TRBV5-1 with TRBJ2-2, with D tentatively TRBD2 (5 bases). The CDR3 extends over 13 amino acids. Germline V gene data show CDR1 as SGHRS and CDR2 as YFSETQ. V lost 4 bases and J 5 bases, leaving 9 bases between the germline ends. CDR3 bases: TGCGCCAGCAGCACTAGTCTTACCGGGGAGCTGTTTTTT. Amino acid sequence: CASSTSLTGELFF.

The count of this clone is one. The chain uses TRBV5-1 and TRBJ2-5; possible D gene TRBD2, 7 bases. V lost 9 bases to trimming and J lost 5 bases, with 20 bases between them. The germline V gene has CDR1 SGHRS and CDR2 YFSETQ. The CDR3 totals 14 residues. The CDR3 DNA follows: TGCGCCACCAAAGGGGGAGGGCCCCAGGAGACCCAGTACTTC. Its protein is CATKGGGPQETQYF.

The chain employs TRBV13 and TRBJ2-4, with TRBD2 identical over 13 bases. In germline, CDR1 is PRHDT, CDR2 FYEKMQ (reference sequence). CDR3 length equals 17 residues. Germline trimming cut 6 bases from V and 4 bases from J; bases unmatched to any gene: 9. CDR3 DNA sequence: TGTGCCAGCAGTCGCCCGGGACTAGCGGGGAATAAAAACATTCAGTACTTC. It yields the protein CASSRPGLAGNKNIQYF.

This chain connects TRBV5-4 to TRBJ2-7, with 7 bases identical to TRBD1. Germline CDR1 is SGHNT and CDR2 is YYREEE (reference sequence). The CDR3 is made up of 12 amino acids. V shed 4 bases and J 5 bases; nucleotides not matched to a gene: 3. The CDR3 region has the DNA TGTGCCAGCAGCCACGACAGGGACGAGCAGTACTTC. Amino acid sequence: CASSHDRDEQYF.

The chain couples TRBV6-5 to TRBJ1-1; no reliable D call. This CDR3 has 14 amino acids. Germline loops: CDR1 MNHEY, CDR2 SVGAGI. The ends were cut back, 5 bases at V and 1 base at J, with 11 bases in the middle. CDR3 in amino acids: CASSLKYGNTEAFF. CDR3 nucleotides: TGTGCCAGCAGTCTAAAATACGGGAACACTGAAGCTTTCTTT.

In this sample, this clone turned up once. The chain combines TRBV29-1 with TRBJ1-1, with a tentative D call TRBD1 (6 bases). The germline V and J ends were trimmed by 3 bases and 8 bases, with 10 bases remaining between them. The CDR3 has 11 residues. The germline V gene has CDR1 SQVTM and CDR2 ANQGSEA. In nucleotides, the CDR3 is TGCAGCGTTGACAGGGGATCCGAAGCTTTCTTT. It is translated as CSVDRGSEAFF.

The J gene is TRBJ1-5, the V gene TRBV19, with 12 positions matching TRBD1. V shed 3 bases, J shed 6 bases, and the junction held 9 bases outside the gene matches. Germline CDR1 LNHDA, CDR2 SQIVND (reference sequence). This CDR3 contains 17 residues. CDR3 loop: CASSMMGGTGGSQPQHF. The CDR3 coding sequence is TGTGCCAGTAGTATGATGGGGGGGACAGGGGGCAGTCAGCCCCAGCATTTT.

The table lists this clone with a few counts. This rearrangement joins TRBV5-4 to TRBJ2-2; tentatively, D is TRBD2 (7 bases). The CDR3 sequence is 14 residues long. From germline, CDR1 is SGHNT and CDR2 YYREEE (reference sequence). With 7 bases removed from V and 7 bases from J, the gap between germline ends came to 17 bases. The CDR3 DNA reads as TGTGCCAGCGGAAGGGGGGGCAATGACGGGGAGCTGTTTTTT. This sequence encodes CASGRGGNDGELFF.

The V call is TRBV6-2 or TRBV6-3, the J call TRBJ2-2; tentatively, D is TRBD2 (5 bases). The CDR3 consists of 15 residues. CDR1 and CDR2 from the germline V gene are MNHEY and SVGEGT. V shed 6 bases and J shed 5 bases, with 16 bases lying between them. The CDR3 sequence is CASSLTPGGTGELFF. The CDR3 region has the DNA TGTGCCAGCAGCCTCACACCCGGCGGGACCGGGGAGCTGTTTTTT.

CDR3 sequence: CASSPISGVAHYGYTF. The CDR3 coding sequence is TGTGCCAGCAGCCCAATTAGTGGGGTAGCGCACTATGGCTACACCTTC. The rearrangement uses TRBV7-9 and TRBJ1-2; unclear D gene. Germline CDR1 reads SEHNR; CDR2 reads FQNEAQ (reference sequence). V was clipped by 5 bases and J by 3 bases, with 19 bases between them. The CDR3 has 16 amino acids.

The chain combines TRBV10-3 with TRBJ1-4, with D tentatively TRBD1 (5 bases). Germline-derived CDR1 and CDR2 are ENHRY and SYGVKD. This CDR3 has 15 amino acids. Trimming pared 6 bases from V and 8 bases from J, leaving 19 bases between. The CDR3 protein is CAIRAREDKREKLFF. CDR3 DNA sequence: TGTGCCATCAGAGCCCGGGAGGACAAACGGGAAAAACTGTTTTTT.

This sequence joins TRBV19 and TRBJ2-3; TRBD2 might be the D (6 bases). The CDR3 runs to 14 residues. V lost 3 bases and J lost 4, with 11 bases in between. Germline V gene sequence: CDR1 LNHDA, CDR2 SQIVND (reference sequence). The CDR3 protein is CASSMSTSSDTQYF. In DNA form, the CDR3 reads TGTGCCAGTAGTATGTCGACTAGTTCAGATACGCAGTATTTT.

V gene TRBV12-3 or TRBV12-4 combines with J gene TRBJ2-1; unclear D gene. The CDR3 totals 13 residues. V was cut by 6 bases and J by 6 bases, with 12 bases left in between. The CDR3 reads CASRNPSSNEQFF. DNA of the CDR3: TGTGCCAGCAGAAATCCCAGTTCCAATGAGCAGTTCTTC.

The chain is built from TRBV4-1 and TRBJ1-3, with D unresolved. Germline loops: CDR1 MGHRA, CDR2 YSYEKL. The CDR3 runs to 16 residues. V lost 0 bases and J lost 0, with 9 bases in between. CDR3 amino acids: CASSQDLAGSGNTIYF. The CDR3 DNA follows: TGCGCCAGCAGCCAAGATCTGGCGGGCTCTGGAAACACCATATATTTT.

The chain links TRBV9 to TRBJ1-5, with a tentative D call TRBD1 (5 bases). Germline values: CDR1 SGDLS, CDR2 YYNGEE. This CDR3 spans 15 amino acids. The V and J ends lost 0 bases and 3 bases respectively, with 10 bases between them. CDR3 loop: CASSVEGNANQPQHF. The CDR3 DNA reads TGTGCCAGCAGCGTAGAGGGGAATGCCAATCAGCCCCAGCATTTT.